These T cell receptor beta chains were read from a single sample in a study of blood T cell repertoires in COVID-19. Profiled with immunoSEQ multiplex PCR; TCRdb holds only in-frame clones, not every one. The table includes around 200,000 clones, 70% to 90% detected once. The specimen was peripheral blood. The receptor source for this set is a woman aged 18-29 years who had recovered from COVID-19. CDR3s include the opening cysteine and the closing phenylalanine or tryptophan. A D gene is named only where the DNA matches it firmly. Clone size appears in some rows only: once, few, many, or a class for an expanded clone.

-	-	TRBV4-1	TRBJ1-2	TGCGCCAGCAGCCAAGATGTAGTCACTAACTATGGCTACACCTTC	CASSQDVVTNYGYTF
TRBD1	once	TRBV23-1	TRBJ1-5	TGCGCCAGCAGTCAATCGGAGGGGGCAACGCCCCAGCATTTT	CASSQSEGATPQHF
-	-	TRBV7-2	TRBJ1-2	TGTGCCAGCAGCTTCTCCGGGACAACTAACTATGGCTACACCTTC	CASSFSGTTNYGYTF
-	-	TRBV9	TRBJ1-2	TGTGCCAGCAGCGTAGGCCAAGGGGCCAACTATGGCTACACCTTC	CASSVGQGANYGYTF
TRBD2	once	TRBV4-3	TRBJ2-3	TGCGCCAGCAGCCAAGAAGGGACTAGTGGCACAGATACGCAGTATTTT	CASSQEGTSGTDTQYF
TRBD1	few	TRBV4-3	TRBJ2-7	TGCGCCAGCAGCACCCGACAGGGGGGTTACGAGCAGTACTTC	CASSTRQGGYEQYF
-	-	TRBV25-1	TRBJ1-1	TGTGCCAGCAGTGAATTTGACACTTTCAACACTGAAGCTTTCTTT	CASSEFDTFNTEAFF
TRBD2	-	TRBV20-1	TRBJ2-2	TGCAGTGCTAGTAGGGGACTAGCCGCCGGGGAGCTGTTTTTT	CSASRGLAAGELFF
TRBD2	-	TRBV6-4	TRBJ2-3	TGTGCCAGCAGTGACGGAAGCGGGAGGGCAGATACGCAGTATTTT	CASSDGSGRADTQYF
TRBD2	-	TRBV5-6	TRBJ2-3	TGTGCCAGCAGCACCATTCTAGCGGGGAGCACAGATACGCAGTATTTT	CASSTILAGSTDTQYF
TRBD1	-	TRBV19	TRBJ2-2	TGTGCCAGTATCAGGACAGGGGCCGGCACCGGGGAGCTGTTTTTT	CASIRTGAGTGELFF
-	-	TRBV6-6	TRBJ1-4	TGTGCCAGCAGCTCCGACATAGGGGGAGCCCCAGCAACTAATGAAAAACTGTTTTTT	CASSSDIGGAPATNEKLFF
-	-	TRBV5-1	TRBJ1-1	TGCGCCAGCAGCTTCGGGACATCCCGGGGCACTGAAGCTTTCTTT	CASSFGTSRGTEAFF
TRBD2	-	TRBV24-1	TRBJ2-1	TGTGCCACCAGTGATTGGACTAGCGGGAGCTCTGAGCAGTTCTTC	CATSDWTSGSSEQFF
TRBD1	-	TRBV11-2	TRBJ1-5	TGTGCCAGCAGCCCACCTTCAGGGGGCGGGGGCGGCAATCAGCCCCAGCATTTT	CASSPPSGGGGGNQPQHF
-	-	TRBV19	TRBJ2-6	TGTGCCAGTAGTAGCCTATCCTCTGGGGCCAACGTCCTGACTTTC	CASSSLSSGANVLTF
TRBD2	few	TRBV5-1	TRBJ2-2	TGCGCCAGCAGCTTCCTAGCGGGGTCAGTTACCGGGGAGCTGTTTTTT	CASSFLAGSVTGELFF
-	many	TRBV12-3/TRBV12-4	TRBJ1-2	TGTGCCAGCAGTCAGGGCTACACCTTC	CASSQGYTF
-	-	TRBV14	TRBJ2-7	TGTGCCAGCAGCCACCGAGGGTTCTACGAGCAGTACTTC	CASSHRGFYEQYF
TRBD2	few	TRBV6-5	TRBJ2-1	TGTGCCAGCAGTCCACAGGCTAGCGGGTACAATGAGCAGTTCTTC	CASSPQASGYNEQFF
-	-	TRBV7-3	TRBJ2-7	TGTGCCAGCAGCCCCCACTCCTACGAGCAGTACTTC	CASSPHSYEQYF
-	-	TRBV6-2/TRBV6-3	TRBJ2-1	TGTGCCAGCAGTTACGGAGGGACTGTGGACAATGAGCAGTTCTTC	CASSYGGTVDNEQFF
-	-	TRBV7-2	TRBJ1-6	TGTGCCAGCAGCTTAGGTCAGGGGAAGAATTCACCCCTCCACTTT	CASSLGQGKNSPLHF
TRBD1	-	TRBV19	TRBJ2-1	TGTGCCAGTAGTATCTACAGGACAGGGGGCAATGAGCAGTTCTTC	CASSIYRTGGNEQFF
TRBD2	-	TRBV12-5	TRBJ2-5	TGTGCTAGTGGTTTGGTAGCGGGAGGGCCGTGGGAGACCCAGTACTTC	CASGLVAGGPWETQYF
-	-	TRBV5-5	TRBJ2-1	TGTGCCAGCAGCTTTACTGGGGAGGAGCAGTTCTTC	CASSFTGEEQFF
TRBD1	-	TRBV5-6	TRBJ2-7	TGTGCCAGCAGCTTGGCAGGACAGGGCTCCTACGAGCAGTACTTC	CASSLAGQGSYEQYF
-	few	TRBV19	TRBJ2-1	TGTGCCAGTAGATTGAGCGGCTCCTACAATGAGCAGTTCTTC	CASRLSGSYNEQFF
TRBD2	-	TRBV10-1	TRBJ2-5	TGCGCCAGCAGTGGATTCCCCGGACTAGCGGGAGAGAAGACCCAGTACTTC	CASSGFPGLAGEKTQYF
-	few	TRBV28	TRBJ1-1	TGTGCCAGCACCGAAAGGCCAGACAGCCGAAAGATCTTT	CASTERPDSRKIF
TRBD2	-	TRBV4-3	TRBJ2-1	TGCGCCAGCAGCCAAGATAGCCTAGCGGGAGGCCTTGGAGGCTACAATGAGCAGTTCTTC	CASSQDSLAGGLGGYNEQFF
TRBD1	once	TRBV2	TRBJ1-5	TGTGCCACCCGTCAGACAGGGGACCACAATCAGCCCCAGCATTTT	CATRQTGDHNQPQHF
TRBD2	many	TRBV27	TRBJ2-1	TGTGCCAGCACCGGCGGGAGTCTCTACAATGAGCAGTTCTTC	CASTGGSLYNEQFF
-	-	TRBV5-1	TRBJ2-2	TGCGCCAGCAGCTCCCGGGTAGCGATAAACACCGGGGAGCTGTTTTTT	CASSSRVAINTGELFF
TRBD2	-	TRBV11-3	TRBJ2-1	TGTGCCAGCAGTTTGACTAGCGGCCCTTACAATGAGCAGTTCTTC	CASSLTSGPYNEQFF
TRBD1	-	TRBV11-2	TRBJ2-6	TGTGCCAGCAGCGTCCGGGACAGTGGGTACTCTGGGGCCAACGTCCTGACTTTC	CASSVRDSGYSGANVLTF
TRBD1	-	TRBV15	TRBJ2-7	TGTGCCACCAGCACTCGGGGACAGGGGCCTATCTACGAGCAGTACTTC	CATSTRGQGPIYEQYF
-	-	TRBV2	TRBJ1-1	TGTGCCACCCACTTCCGAGTGAACACTGAAGCTTTCTTT	CATHFRVNTEAFF
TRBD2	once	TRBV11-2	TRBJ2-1	TGTGCCAGCAGCTTAGACCTACTAGCGGGAGCTGAGCAGTTCTTC	CASSLDLLAGAEQFF
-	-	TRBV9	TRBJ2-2	TGTGCCAGCAGCGTAGGACTAGAAAAGAACACCGGGGAGCTGTTTTTT	CASSVGLEKNTGELFF
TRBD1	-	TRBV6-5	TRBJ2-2	TGTGCCAGCAGTATCAACAGGGGAACCGGGGAGCTGTTTTTT	CASSINRGTGELFF
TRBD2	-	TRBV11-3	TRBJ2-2	TGTGCCAGCAGCTCCAGGACTAGCGGAACCGGGGAGCTGTTTTTT	CASSSRTSGTGELFF
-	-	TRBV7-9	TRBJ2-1	TGTGCCAGCAGCTTAGGTGAGGTGGCGTTCTTC	CASSLGEVAFF
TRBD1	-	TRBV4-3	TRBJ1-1	TGCGCCAGCAGCCAAACATTCGACAGGGCTACTGAAGCTTTCTTT	CASSQTFDRATEAFF
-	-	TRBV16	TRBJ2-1	TGTGCCAGCAGCCGAGACTACAATGAGCAGTTCTTC	CASSRDYNEQFF
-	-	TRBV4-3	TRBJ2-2	TGCGCCAGCAGCCAAGGCCTATACACCGGGGAGCTGTTTTTT	CASSQGLYTGELFF
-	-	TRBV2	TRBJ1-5	TGTGCCAGCATTGAGGAGGTGGGTGATCAGCCCCAGCATTTT	CASIEEVGDQPQHF
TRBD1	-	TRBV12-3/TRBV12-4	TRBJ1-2	TGTGCCAGCAGCCGACAGGGTGGCTATGGCTACACCTTC	CASSRQGGYGYTF
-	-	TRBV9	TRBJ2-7	TGTGCCAGCAGCGTAGGGTCGGCGGGTGCGAAAGAGCAGTACTTC	CASSVGSAGAKEQYF
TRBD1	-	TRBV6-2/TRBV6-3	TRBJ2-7	TGTGCCAGCAGTTCCGGGCAGGGGGCCCTATACGAGCAGTACTTC	CASSSGQGALYEQYF